Detailed here is one TCR beta chain. Authors' methods: Quantification of nucleated cells was approximated via reference gene primer amplification. Data came from immunoSEQ multiplex PCR; TCRdb stores just in-frame clones and leaves some out. D and trimming were read from the DNA, whereas the V and J calls and clone size are those reported in that table. Of around 200,000 clones listed, less than 90% are singletons. The CDR3 is 14 residues long. With 6 bases removed from V and 0 bases from J, the gap between germline ends came to 9 bases. CDR1 and CDR2 (germline): MNHEY, SVGAGI. This sample stems from a study of blood T cell repertoires in COVID-19. Turning to the study itself: T cells, B-cell-depleted T cells, or PBMCs supplied cDNA or gDNA.

Specimen: peripheral blood. This TCR was sampled from a man in his 70s with active or convalescent COVID-19. V gene TRBV6-5 combines with J gene TRBJ1-5; D is possibly TRBD1 (5 bases). CDR3 nucleotides: TGTGCCAGCAGCCGGGGGTATAGCAATCAGCCCCAGCATTTT. It yields the protein CASSRGYSNQPQHF.